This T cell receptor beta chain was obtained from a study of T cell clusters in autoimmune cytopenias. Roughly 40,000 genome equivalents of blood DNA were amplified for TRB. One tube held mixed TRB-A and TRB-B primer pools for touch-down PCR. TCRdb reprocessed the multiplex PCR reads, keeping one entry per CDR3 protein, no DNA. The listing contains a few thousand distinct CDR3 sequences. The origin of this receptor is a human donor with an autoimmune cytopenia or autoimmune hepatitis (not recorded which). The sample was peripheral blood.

This CDR3 reads CASRLEPGVTSYEQYF. The chain links TRBV6-1 to TRBJ2-7; TCRdb proposes TRBD1, but this gene call is untestable without DNA. This CDR3 comprises 16 residues. The germline V gene encodes CDR1 MNHNS and CDR2 SASEGT.